Presented here are 24 T cell receptor beta chains from one specimen sequenced in a study of cytomegalovirus exposure and HLA in healthy donors. PCR was performed using 60 Vbeta and 13 Jbeta primers. Method: immunoSEQ multiplex PCR; TCRdb's copy keeps in-frame clones and lacks some. In the table there are fewer than 200,000 clones, approximately 76% of which are singletons. Sequenced input: PBMCs. Every receptor here comes from a female donor in good health and CMV-seronegative.

The chain employs TRBV7-3 and TRBJ2-5, with a possible D match to TRBD2 (5 bases). This CDR3 is 16 amino acids long. From germline, CDR1 is SGHTA and CDR2 FQGTGA. Trimming removed 5 bases at V and 0 bases at J, with 16 bases between. In nucleotides, the CDR3 is TGTGCCAGCAGCCGCGGGCTGGCAATGTACCAAGAGACCCAGTACTTC. Its translation: CASSRGLAMYQETQYF.

This clone has more than one count but fewer than ten. V usage is TRBV12-5 and J usage is TRBJ1-5; D is ambiguous. V lost 1 base to trimming and J lost 8 bases, with 9 bases between them. Looked up from germline, CDR1 is LGHNT and CDR2 is FRNRAP. CDR3 length: 13 residues. CDR3 DNA sequence: TGTGCTAGTGGTTTGGGAGGGAGGGAGCCCCAGCATTTT. This gives the protein CASGLGGREPQHF.

V is TRBV9 and J is TRBJ2-2, with D maybe TRBD2 (7 bases). The CDR3 contains 14 residues. Germline loops: CDR1 SGDLS, CDR2 YYNGEE. V was clipped by 4 bases and J by 6 bases, with 13 bases between them. The CDR3 loop reads CASSTWGGPGELFF. The CDR3 coding sequence is TGTGCCAGCAGCACCTGGGGGGGCCCCGGGGAGCTGTTTTTT.

This chain connects TRBV2 to TRBJ2-1; D may be TRBD1 (5 bases). This CDR3 region has 11 residues. Trimming pared 10 bases from V and 6 bases from J, leaving 10 bases between. Germline V gives CDR1 SNHLY, CDR2 FYNNEI. The CDR3 nucleotides are TGTGCCATCACAGGTGCCAATGAGCAGTTCTTC. Translated, it gives CAITGANEQFF. The variable domain in full, with the rest retrieved from reference TRBV2 and TRBJ2-1, is EPEVTQTPSHQVTQMGQEVILRCVPISNHLYFYWYRQILGQKVEFLVSFYNNEISEKSEIFDDQFSVERPDGSNFTLKIRSTKLEDSAMYFCAITGANEQFFGPGTRLTVL.

The gene calls are TRBV12-5 and TRBJ1-1; no firm D call. Looked up from germline, CDR1 is LGHNT and CDR2 is FRNRAP. The CDR3 loop spans 12 amino acids. The V gene lost 6 bases and the J gene lost 5 bases, with 10 bases spanning the gap. The CDR3 nucleotides read TGTGCTAGTGGCCGACGGGGAACTGAAGCTTTCTTT. Residues: CASGRRGTEAFF.

The chain uses TRBV9 and TRBJ2-3; 13 bases are a match to TRBD2. This CDR3 is 17 amino acids long. Trimming took 3 bases from V and 4 from J; bases not matched to a gene: 8. Germline assignment: CDR1 SGDLS and CDR2 YYNGEE. The CDR3 DNA reads TGTGCCAGCAGCGAGGAGACTAGCGGGGGGTTCCCAGATACGCAGTATTTT. This sequence encodes CASSEETSGGFPDTQYF.

This clone was picked up a small number of times. This rearrangement joins TRBV7-3 to TRBJ2-6, with 7 bases aligning to TRBD2. The CDR3 sequence is 15 residues long. CDR1 is SGHTA and CDR2 is FQGTGA in the germline V gene. The V gene end was trimmed by 6 bases and the J gene end by 1 base; junction bases not matched to a gene: 3. CDR3: CASSAGDSGANVLTF. DNA for the CDR3: TGTGCCAGCAGTGCGGGGGATTCTGGGGCCAACGTCCTGACTTTC.

The rearrangement joins TRBV30 to TRBJ1-2; D is possibly TRBD1 (5 bases). Germline CDR1 is GTSNPN and CDR2 is SVGIG (reference sequence). V lost 0 bases to trimming and J lost 6 bases, with 11 bases between them. CDR3 length equals 13 residues. CDR3 sequence (DNA): TGTGCCTGGAGTGTGGAGGGGCCACATGGCTACACCTTC. Protein product: CAWSVEGPHGYTF. Complete variable domain (other parts from reference TRBV30 and TRBJ1-2): SQTIHQWPATLVQPVGSPLSLECTVEGTSNPNLYWYRQAAGRGLQLLFYSVGIGQISSEVPQNLSASRPQDRQFILSSKKLLLSDSGFYLCAWSVEGPHGYTFGSGTRLTVV.

Turning to this clone: At one end, the junction sequence differs from germline, possibly due to a read error. The chain combines TRBV5-1 with TRBJ2-7; D is ambiguous. Germline V gives CDR1 SGHRS, CDR2 YFSETQ. CDR3 size: 13 residues. The CDR3 DNA reads as TGCGCCAGCAGCTTGGGTCCCTCCCACGAGCAGTACTTC. Protein sequence: CASSLGPSHEQYF.

This clone occurred once. The chain combines TRBV28 with TRBJ1-4; 10 bases are a match to TRBD1. Germline lookup yields CDR1 MDHEN and CDR2 SYDVKM. V was clipped by 4 bases and J by 8 bases; unmatched bases: 7. CDR3 length equals 15 residues. CDR3 protein: CASSSGGTGDEKLFF. DNA of the CDR3: TGTGCCAGCAGTTCAGGGGGGACAGGGGACGAAAAACTGTTTTTT.

This clone was seen more than once but under ten times. J is TRBJ1-1 and V is TRBV6-5; D not certain. Germline V lookup: CDR1 MNHEY, CDR2 SVGAGI. CDR3 size: 15 residues. V lost 2 bases and J lost 4, with 14 bases in between. In nucleotides, the CDR3 is TGTGCCAGCAGTTACGCTCGGCGCGGAGCCACTGAAGCTTTCTTT. This gives the protein CASSYARRGATEAFF.

Concerning this clone: One junction end does not reproduce the germline sequence, and a read error may be involved. V gene TRBV7-9 combines with J gene TRBJ1-5; D is possibly TRBD1 (6 bases). Germline V gene lookup returns CDR1 SEHNR and CDR2 FQNEAQ (reference sequence). This CDR3 has 16 amino acids. This CDR3 reads CSSSGLRGGRNQPQHF. The CDR3 nucleotides are TGTTCCAGCAGCGGTTTGAGGGGGGGGCGGAATCAGCCCCAGCATTTT.

V usage is TRBV15 and J usage is TRBJ1-5, with a possible D match to TRBD1 (6 bases). The germline gives CDR1 LNHNV, CDR2 YYDKDF (reference sequence). The CDR3 runs to 19 residues. V dropped 0 bases and J dropped 3 bases, with 21 bases sitting between them. This CDR3 reads CATSRDPTQNSGANQPQHF. The CDR3 region has the DNA TGTGCCACCAGCAGAGATCCGACACAAAACTCAGGGGCCAATCAGCCCCAGCATTTT.

V gene TRBV2 combines with J gene TRBJ1-4, with D perhaps matching TRBD1 (5 bases). Germline V gene sequence: CDR1 SNHLY, CDR2 FYNNEI. Trimming cost V 4 bases and J 7 bases, with 13 bases left between them. This CDR3 spans 14 amino acids. This chain's CDR3 is CASSVSGRAEKLFF. CDR3 sequence (DNA): TGTGCCAGCAGTGTCTCTGGCAGGGCTGAAAAACTGTTTTTT.

The rearrangement links TRBV6-5 to TRBJ1-1; D gene unclear. Germline V gene lookup returns CDR1 MNHEY and CDR2 SVGAGI. Trimming stripped 5 bases from V and 7 bases from J, with 14 bases between. CDR3 length equals 13 residues. DNA for the CDR3: TGTGCCAGCAGTGAACACCTCCGTTTTGAAGCTTTCTTT. Protein: CASSEHLRFEAFF.

The V call is TRBV5-1, the J call TRBJ2-6; 8 nucleotides align to TRBD1. Germline V lookup: CDR1 SGHRS, CDR2 YFSETQ. This CDR3 spans 18 amino acids. V lost 0 bases, J lost 10 bases, and 15 bases stayed unmatched. CDR3 in amino acids: CASSLDTYVGDRPNVLTF. The CDR3 region has the DNA TGCGCCAGCAGCTTGGATACGTATGTTGGGGACAGGCCAAACGTCCTGACTTTC.

The chain employs TRBV19 and TRBJ2-2, with 7 bases identical to TRBD1. The CDR3 loop spans 14 amino acids. Germline V gene sequence: CDR1 LNHDA, CDR2 SQIVND (reference sequence). Unmatched junction bases numbered 4, after V lost 4 bases and J lost 5 bases. In nucleotides, the CDR3 is TGTGCCAGTAGTACGGGACAGTATACCGGGGAGCTGTTTTTT. Translated: CASSTGQYTGELFF.

The chain combines TRBV27 with TRBJ2-1; TRBD1 matches 7 bases. CDR1 is MNHEY, CDR2 SMNVEV, per germline (reference sequence). CDR3 length: 14 amino acids. The J segment lost 10 bases and the V segment lost 1 base, leaving 7 bases of the junction unmatched. CDR3 coding DNA: TGTGCCAGCAGTTTATATCGACAGGGCTACGAGCAGTTCTTC. Translating gives CASSLYRQGYEQFF.

The rearrangement joins TRBV10-3 to TRBJ1-5; a possible D gene is TRBD1 (6 bases). This CDR3 is built from 13 residues. The V end lost 7 bases, the J end lost 4 bases, and 11 bases lay between the germline ends. Germline lookup yields CDR1 ENHRY and CDR2 SYGVKD. The CDR3 sequence: CAINQQGNQPQHF. The CDR3 region has the DNA TGTGCCATCAATCAACAGGGTAATCAGCCCCAGCATTTT.

V and J are TRBV5-1 and TRBJ2-7, with a weak D call TRBD1 (6 bases). CDR1 is SGHRS and CDR2 is YFSETQ in the germline V gene. The CDR3 consists of 16 residues. V was shortened by 3 bases and J by 5 bases, with 21 bases between the two germline ends. CDR3 sequence reads: CASSSRAIQGMDEQYF. The CDR3 DNA sequence: TGCGCCAGCAGCTCACGTGCCATACAGGGAATGGACGAGCAGTACTTC.

This clone occurred a few times. This likely traces to a read error, being one base from a far larger clone. The sample carries other DNA sequences with the same CDR3. V and J are TRBV6-4 and TRBJ2-3, with TRBD1 matching over 12 bases. The germline V gene has CDR1 MRHNA and CDR2 SNTAGT. There are 16 residues in the CDR3. V trimming: 6 bases; J trimming: 6 bases; junction bases outside the gene matches: 10. CDR3 region: CASSDGTGGGRDTQYF. As DNA, the CDR3 is TGTGCCAGCAGCGACGGGACAGGGGGCGGTCGGGATACGCAGTATTTT.

This clone showed up just once. The chain employs TRBV19 and TRBJ2-7, with 11 nucleotides matching TRBD1. Germline assignment: CDR1 LNHDA and CDR2 SQIVND (reference sequence). This CDR3 contains 15 residues. V gave up 3 bases and J gave up 3 bases; unmatched junction bases: 4. As DNA, the CDR3 is TGTGCCAGTAGTATGGGGACAGGGGGGTACTACGAGCAGTACTTC. It is translated as CASSMGTGGYYEQYF.

The chain links TRBV2 to TRBJ2-1; no definite D call. CDR1 is SNHLY, CDR2 FYNNEI, per germline. The CDR3 extends over 16 amino acids. V was cut by 1 base and J by 0 bases, with 10 bases left in between. The CDR3 DNA sequence: TGTGCCAGCAGTGAAGAAGCGCCGAGCTCCTACAATGAGCAGTTCTTC. This translates into CASSEEAPSSYNEQFF.

This clone has more than one count but fewer than ten. This chain connects TRBV15 to TRBJ2-1, with TRBD1 as a possible D gene (6 bases). The CDR3 covers 14 residues. Per germline, CDR1 LNHNV and CDR2 YYDKDF (reference sequence). V was clipped by 0 bases and J by 4 bases, with 7 bases between them. For the CDR3, the DNA is TGTGCCACCAGCAGAGACAGGGGTTACAATGAGCAGTTCTTC. Protein sequence: CATSRDRGYNEQFF.